The 10 T cell receptor beta chains below come from one sample, sequenced in a study of Graves' ophthalmopathy and Graves' hyperthyroidism (dated by TCRdb to between 2018 and 2020). TCRdb lists the instrument as Illumina HiSeq 2000. For repertoire sequencing, TCR beta CDR3 regions were amplified from RNA transcripts. HTBI primers and the Qiagen OneStep RT-PCR kit were used in a first-round RT-PCR, which was followed by a second-round multiplex PCR, size selection and purification. In TCRdb, the public reads were trimmed at Q25 with fastp and aligned with MiXCR, with productive beta chains retained. Rows are unified per CDR3 protein, each entry keeping the most common DNA and genes. The table for this sample lists 300,000 to 350,000 distinct CDR3 sequences; roughly 17% of them were counted only once. The ten largest account for 9% to 15% of the sample. The sample taken for sequencing was peripheral blood. These receptors were collected from an adult man with Graves' ophthalmopathy.

This clonotype has ten or more counts. The rearrangement joins TRBV6-1 to TRBJ1-2, with D tentatively TRBD1 (6 bases). V was trimmed by 10 bases and J by 4 bases, leaving 19 bases between them. This CDR3 is 14 amino acids long. Germline assignment: CDR1 MNHNS and CDR2 SASEGT. This chain's CDR3 is CATSRGLTGYGYTF. The CDR3 nucleotides read TGTGCCACCTCCAGGGGTCTAACCGGCTATGGCTACACCTTC.

This clonotype has just one count. CDR3 bases: TGTGCCTGCAGGGGGAGGGCGAATCAGCCCCAGCATTTT. Encoded protein: CACRGRANQPQHF. This chain connects TRBV19 to TRBJ1-5, with 7 bases that match TRBD1. CDR1 and CDR2 (germline): LNHDA, SQIVND (reference sequence). V was pared by 11 bases and J by 4 bases, with 8 bases of the junction left unmatched. The length of the CDR3 is 13 residues.

This clonotype appeared a few times. The CDR3 region has the DNA TGTGCCAGCAGTACCGGGACAGCGCAAGAGACCCAGTACTTC. Its protein product is CASSTGTAQETQYF. The chain has TRBV6-1 and TRBJ2-5; 7 nucleotides match TRBD1. The CDR3 extends over 14 amino acids. Germline CDR1 MNHNS, CDR2 SASEGT. The V gene end was trimmed by 5 bases and the J gene end by 2 bases; junction bases not matched to a gene: 5.

The V gene is TRBV12-3 or TRBV12-4, the J gene TRBJ2-2; no reliable D call. The CDR3 is 14 residues long. V was pared by 5 bases and J by 5 bases, with 12 bases between. The CDR3 DNA is TGTGCCAGCAGTCTCCTAGGAGTGACCGGGGAGCTGTTTTTT. It encodes CASSLLGVTGELFF.

The J gene is TRBJ1-1, the V gene TRBV19; TRBD1 is a possible D gene (6 bases). The CDR3 runs 14 residues. Trimming removed 8 bases from V and 1 base from J, with 14 bases in between. From germline, CDR1 is LNHDA and CDR2 SQIVND (reference sequence). DNA for the CDR3: TGTGCCAGTGCGCCGACAGGAGCGAACACTGAAGCTTTCTTT. It translates to CASAPTGANTEAFF.

This clonotype was detected many times. The V gene is TRBV5-1, the J gene TRBJ2-2, with 8 bases that match TRBD1. CDR1 is SGHRS and CDR2 is YFSETQ in the germline V gene. This CDR3 spans 14 amino acids. V dropped 5 bases and J dropped 6; count of bases not matched to a gene: 6. CDR3 sequence reads: CASRSAGGSGELFF. The DNA for the CDR3 is TGCGCCAGCAGATCCGCAGGGGGCTCCGGGGAGCTGTTTTTT.

At least ten counts were recorded for this clonotype. The chain joins TRBV20-1 to TRBJ2-7, with 7 bases that match TRBD1. V shed 4 bases, J shed 3 bases, and the junction held 6 bases outside the gene matches. The CDR3 extends over 13 amino acids. Germline V gene data show CDR1 as DFQATT and CDR2 as SNEGSKA (reference sequence). The CDR3 spells CSAIGGGGYEQYF. In nucleotides, the CDR3 is TGCAGTGCTATAGGGGGCGGTGGCTACGAGCAGTACTTC.

There are many counts of this clonotype. The J gene is TRBJ2-5, the V gene TRBV24-1, with D tentatively TRBD2 (6 bases). CDR1 and CDR2 from the germline V gene are KGHDR and SFDVKD. Trimming took 4 bases from V and 1 from J, leaving 9 bases between them. The CDR3 sequence is 14 residues long. The CDR3, as DNA: TGTGCCACCAGTGACCGCGGGGCCCAAGAGACCCAGTACTTC. Translation: CATSDRGAQETQYF.

This clonotype was detected many times. CDR3 region: CASGRGSPLHF. The CDR3 coding sequence is TGTGCCAGCGGTAGAGGTTCACCCCTCCACTTT. The chain links TRBV6-1 to TRBJ1-6, with D hard to call. CDR3 length equals 11 residues. The germline V gene encodes CDR1 MNHNS and CDR2 SASEGT. V shed 8 bases and J shed 9 bases, with 8 bases lying between them.

This clonotype was counted many times. The chain links TRBV7-2 to TRBJ2-5, with D possibly called TRBD1 or TRBD2 (5 bases each). The germline gives CDR1 SGHTA, CDR2 FQGNSA. The CDR3 runs 17 residues. The ends were cut back, 0 bases at V and 5 bases at J, with 19 bases in the middle. In nucleotides, the CDR3 is TGTGCCAGCAGCTTAGCGCCCTGGGACCTAGGGGAGGAGACCCAGTACTTC. Translated, it gives CASSLAPWDLGEETQYF.